Described below is a single TCR beta chain sequence and its context. The entry originates in a study of glioma-infiltrating T cells. Using RNA template, CDR3s of TCR alpha and beta were amplified with iRepertoire arm-PCR. MiXCR, run by TCRdb on the multiplex PCR reads, gives a single entry per CDR3 protein. Altogether 400,000 or so distinct CDR3 sequences are present, about two fifths being singletons, with the ten largest covering around 11%. The germline gives CDR1 KGHDR, CDR2 SFDVKD. The CDR3 is 15 amino acids. V lost 5 bases to trimming and J lost 0 bases, with 10 bases between them. The sequenced sample was glioma tissue, nonneoplastic brain tissue, or PBMCs (not recorded which). The J gene is TRBJ2-1, the V gene TRBV24-1; no clear D gene. This TCR was recovered from a human donor with low-grade glioma or glioblastoma, undergoing nonglioma brain surgery, or in good health (not recorded which). For the CDR3, the DNA is TGTGCCACCAGTGGTTCCCCAGACTCCTACAATGAGCAGTTCTTC. Its protein is CATSGSPDSYNEQFF.